Each of the 24 T cell receptor beta chains below was sequenced from the same sample in a study of T-cell reconstitution after alpha-beta-depleted transplantation in children. Unique molecular identifiers were incorporated during preparation of the TCRbeta library. TCRdb reanalysed the PCR reads using MiXCR and keeps one entry per CDR3 protein. Among about 980,000 distinct CDR3 sequences listed, roughly 29% were seen once. The specimen was PBMCs, mostly from graft donor cells, collected 360 days after TCRalphabeta/CD19-depleted stem cell transplant. The receptors originated from a boy in the first two years of life who had a stem cell transplant for SCID, so the T cells may come from the graft donor.

This clonotype showed up just a few times. The J gene is TRBJ2-7, the V gene TRBV15; D uncertain. V lost 0 bases and J 2 bases, leaving 5 bases between the germline ends. This CDR3 spans 13 amino acids. CDR1 is LNHNV, CDR2 YYDKDF, per germline (reference sequence). In DNA, the CDR3 is TGTGCCACCAGCAGAGATTTCACCTACGAGCAGTACTTC. This encodes CATSRDFTYEQYF.

CDR3: CSVMSRDRGYEQYF. The CDR3 DNA follows: TGCAGCGTTATGTCGAGGGACAGGGGATACGAGCAGTACTTC. The rearrangement links TRBV29-1 to TRBJ2-7; 10 nucleotides agree with TRBD1. CDR1 and CDR2 (germline): SQVTM, ANQGSEA. The CDR3 has 14 amino acids. Losses at the gene ends were 5 bases for V and 4 bases for J; bases not matched to a gene: 8.

In this sample, this clonotype turned up a few times. CDR3 nucleotide sequence: TGCGCCAGCAGCTTGGATTCGATAGGTGGCACAGATACGCAGTATTTT. It translates to CASSLDSIGGTDTQYF. The gene calls are TRBV5-1 and TRBJ2-3, with D unresolved. The V and J ends lost 0 bases and 1 base respectively, with 12 bases between them. Germline V gene lookup returns CDR1 SGHRS and CDR2 YFSETQ. The CDR3 has 16 amino acids.

The rearrangement links TRBV7-2 to TRBJ2-7, with D tentatively TRBD1 (6 bases). Germline V lookup: CDR1 SGHTA, CDR2 FQGNSA. Trimming pared 5 bases from V and 2 bases from J, leaving 13 bases between. The length of the CDR3 is 14 residues. For the CDR3, the DNA is TGTGCCAGCAGCGCCCGGGACACCCCCTACGAGCAGTACTTC. Encoded protein: CASSARDTPYEQYF.

The gene calls are TRBV3-1 and TRBJ2-3; possibly TRBD2 for D (6 bases). The V gene's germline CDR1 is LGHDT and CDR2 YNNKEL (reference sequence). Trimming took 1 base from V and 2 from J, leaving 10 bases between them. The CDR3 consists of 15 residues. The CDR3 loop is CASSQALASTDTQYF. The CDR3 DNA reads as TGTGCCAGCAGCCAAGCACTAGCTTCCACAGATACGCAGTATTTT.

This clonotype was observed a few times. This chain uses TRBV10-3 with TRBJ2-7; the D gene is possibly TRBD1 (6 bases). The V gene lost 3 bases and the J gene lost 1 base, with 13 bases spanning the gap. The V gene's germline CDR1 is ENHRY and CDR2 SYGVKD. The CDR3 is 15 residues long. DNA of the CDR3: TGTGCCATCAGTGACAACAGGGTCGTTTCCTACGAGCAGTACTTC. Encoded protein: CAISDNRVVSYEQYF.

This clonotype was picked up a small number of times. V gene TRBV20-1 combines with J gene TRBJ2-5, with D possibly matching TRBD1 (5 bases). The germline V and J ends were trimmed by 0 bases and 5 bases, with 16 bases remaining between them. Per the germline V gene, CDR1 is DFQATT and CDR2 is SNEGSKA (reference sequence). The CDR3 has 15 amino acids. In DNA form, the CDR3 reads TGCAGTGCTAGAGATGGGAAGGGGCTCGACGAGACCCAGTACTTC. Its protein product is CSARDGKGLDETQYF.

The V call is TRBV28, the J call TRBJ1-2; D perhaps matches TRBD1 (5 bases). Per germline, CDR1 MDHEN and CDR2 SYDVKM. With 7 bases removed from V and 6 bases from J, the gap between germline ends came to 21 bases. This CDR3 has 15 residues. The CDR3 sequence: CASTLGGRELDGYTF. The CDR3 DNA sequence: TGTGCCAGCACCCTTGGGGGAAGGGAGCTCGATGGCTACACCTTC.

The chain has TRBV29-1 and TRBJ1-2; D uncertain. The germline V gene has CDR1 SQVTM and CDR2 ANQGSEA. The CDR3 sequence is 13 residues long. V lost 4 bases to trimming and J lost 1 base, with 10 bases between them. This chain's CDR3 is CSVVGILNYGYTF. CDR3 nucleotides: TGCAGCGTTGTGGGGATTCTTAACTATGGCTACACCTTC.

This chain connects TRBV4-1 to TRBJ2-2; a possible D gene is TRBD1 (6 bases). The germline V gene has CDR1 MGHRA and CDR2 YSYEKL. The CDR3 loop spans 15 amino acids. Trimming removed 2 bases from V and 1 base from J, with 8 bases in between. CDR3 sequence (DNA): TGCGCCAGCAGCCAATGGGGGCTGAACACCGGGGAGCTGTTTTTT. The encoded protein is CASSQWGLNTGELFF.

The rearrangement links TRBV3-1 to TRBJ2-1; 9 bases line up with TRBD2. Trimming cost V 2 bases and J 5 bases; bases outside gene matches: 4. The CDR3 runs 15 residues. Germline V CDR1 and CDR2: LGHDT, YNNKEL (reference sequence). The CDR3 sequence: CASSQPLAGHNEQFF. The CDR3 nucleotides are TGTGCCAGCAGCCAACCCCTAGCGGGGCACAATGAGCAGTTCTTC.

CDR3 residues: CASSEWSGTGVTEAFF. CDR3 sequence (DNA): TGTGCCAGCAGTGAATGGTCCGGGACAGGGGTCACTGAAGCTTTCTTT. The chain has TRBV25-1 and TRBJ1-1; 10 bases line up with TRBD1. Germline V lookup: CDR1 MGHDK, CDR2 SYGVNS. V lost 1 base and J lost 4; bases outside the gene matches: 6. The length of the CDR3 is 16 residues.

This chain uses TRBV6-2 or TRBV6-3 with TRBJ2-1, with D maybe TRBD2 (6 bases). The germline CDR1 and CDR2 sequences are MNHEY and SVGEGT. CDR3 length: 13 residues. With 10 bases removed from V and 6 bases from J, the gap between germline ends came to 16 bases. This CDR3 is CATAWGGGNEQFF. The CDR3 coding sequence is TGTGCCACTGCCTGGGGAGGTGGCAATGAGCAGTTCTTC.

V is TRBV20-1 and J is TRBJ2-3, with a possible D match to TRBD1 (5 bases). This CDR3 has 13 residues. V dropped 2 bases and J dropped 2 bases, with 8 bases sitting between them. CDR1 is DFQATT, CDR2 SNEGSKA, per germline (reference sequence). CDR3 nucleotides: TGCAGTGCTAGATTCAGGGTCACAGATACGCAGTATTTT. Translating gives CSARFRVTDTQYF.

The chain links TRBV20-1 to TRBJ1-6, with TRBD1 matching 9 bases. Germline V gene lookup returns CDR1 DFQATT and CDR2 SNEGSKA (reference sequence). The CDR3 totals 15 residues. The J segment lost 9 bases and the V segment lost 1 base, leaving 7 bases of the junction unmatched. CDR3 loop: CSARGSQGAASPLHF. The CDR3 nucleotides are TGCAGTGCTAGAGGGTCACAGGGGGCAGCTTCACCCCTCCACTTT.

This clonotype was observed many times. The chain uses TRBV7-9 and TRBJ1-1; D is ambiguous. V lost 5 bases, J lost 0 bases, and 13 bases lay in between. Per the germline V gene, CDR1 is SEHNR and CDR2 is FQNEAQ (reference sequence). This CDR3 is 15 amino acids long. Here the CDR3 reads CASSHRTGMNTEAFF. The CDR3 DNA reads as TGTGCCAGCAGCCACCGGACGGGGATGAACACTGAAGCTTTCTTT.

V usage is TRBV6-5 and J usage is TRBJ2-7, with TRBD1 matching over 8 bases. J was trimmed by 2 bases and V by 4 bases; bases with no gene match: 4. The CDR3 spans 14 residues. Germline CDR1 and CDR2: MNHEY and SVGAGI. The CDR3 DNA is TGTGCCAGCAGTTTCCAGGGGGCGACCTACGAGCAGTACTTC. This gives the protein CASSFQGATYEQYF.

The genes are TRBV6-2 or TRBV6-3 and TRBJ2-1, with 7 bases lining up with TRBD1. In germline, CDR1 is MNHEY, CDR2 SVGEGT. V trimming: 5 bases; J trimming: 5 bases; junction bases outside the gene matches: 3. The CDR3 is 13 amino acids. The DNA for the CDR3 is TGTGCCAGCAGTGTGACAGGGAACAATGAGCAGTTCTTC. This encodes CASSVTGNNEQFF.

This clonotype has just a few counts. The chain has TRBV12-3 or TRBV12-4 and TRBJ2-3; 8 positions agree with TRBD2. V gave up 4 bases and J gave up 2 bases; unmatched junction bases: 8. The CDR3 is 16 amino acids. The CDR3 coding sequence is TGTGCCAGCAGTTCGGGAGTAGCGGGGAACACAGATACGCAGTATTTT. Residues: CASSSGVAGNTDTQYF.

This clonotype turned up a few times. The V and J genes are TRBV7-2 and TRBJ2-5, with D uncertain. The CDR3 loop spans 14 amino acids. From germline, CDR1 is SGHTA and CDR2 FQGNSA. V lost 4 bases and J lost 4, with 13 bases in between. This CDR3 is CASSSRRLLETQYF. In nucleotides, the CDR3 is TGTGCCAGCAGCTCCCGAAGGCTACTAGAGACCCAGTACTTC. Full variable domain (outside the CDR3, taken from reference TRBV7-2 and TRBJ2-5): GAGVSQSPSNKVTEKGKDVELRCDPISGHTALYWYRQSLGQGLEFLIYFQGNSAPDKSGLPSDRFSAERTGGSVSTLTIQRTQQEDSAVYLCASSSRRLLETQYFGPGTRLLVL.

This clonotype was counted between two and nine times. J is TRBJ2-7 and V is TRBV18, with TRBD1 matching 11 bases. CDR3 length: 17 amino acids. CDR1 is KGHSH, CDR2 LQKENI, per germline. Germline trimming cut 1 base from V and 3 bases from J; bases unmatched to any gene: 8. CDR3 residues: CASSPLLDRGHLYEQYF. CDR3 sequence (DNA): TGTGCCAGCTCACCACTACTGGACAGGGGGCACCTCTACGAGCAGTACTTC.

The sample holds a few counts of this clonotype. The chain recombines TRBV25-1 with TRBJ2-1; possible D gene TRBD1, 5 bases. The germline CDR1 and CDR2 sequences are MGHDK and SYGVNS. Deletions cut 4 bases from V and 4 bases from J, with 14 bases between. The CDR3 consists of 15 residues. The CDR3 here is CASSGRDRKYNEQFF. The CDR3 nucleotides read TGTGCCAGCAGTGGCAGAGACAGAAAGTACAATGAGCAGTTCTTC.

This clonotype was seen more than once but under ten times. The rearrangement links TRBV6-5 to TRBJ2-5; D possibly matches TRBD1 or TRBD2 (5 bases each). The germline V gene has CDR1 MNHEY and CDR2 SVGAGI. Between the trimmed V and J ends, which lost 2 bases and 3 bases, there was a span of 10 bases. The CDR3 spans 14 residues. The CDR3 reads CASSYRGSKETQYF. CDR3 DNA: TGTGCCAGCAGTTACCGGGGCAGTAAAGAGACCCAGTACTTC.

This clonotype has at least ten counts. The chain joins TRBV4-3 to TRBJ2-1; D is unresolved. CDR1 LGHNA and CDR2 YSLEER come from the germline V gene. The CDR3 consists of 15 residues. V lost 4 bases, J lost 4 bases, and 14 bases lay in between. DNA of the CDR3: TGCGCCAGCAGCCCCCGTTTTCAGGCGTACAATGAGCAGTTCTTC. It encodes CASSPRFQAYNEQFF.